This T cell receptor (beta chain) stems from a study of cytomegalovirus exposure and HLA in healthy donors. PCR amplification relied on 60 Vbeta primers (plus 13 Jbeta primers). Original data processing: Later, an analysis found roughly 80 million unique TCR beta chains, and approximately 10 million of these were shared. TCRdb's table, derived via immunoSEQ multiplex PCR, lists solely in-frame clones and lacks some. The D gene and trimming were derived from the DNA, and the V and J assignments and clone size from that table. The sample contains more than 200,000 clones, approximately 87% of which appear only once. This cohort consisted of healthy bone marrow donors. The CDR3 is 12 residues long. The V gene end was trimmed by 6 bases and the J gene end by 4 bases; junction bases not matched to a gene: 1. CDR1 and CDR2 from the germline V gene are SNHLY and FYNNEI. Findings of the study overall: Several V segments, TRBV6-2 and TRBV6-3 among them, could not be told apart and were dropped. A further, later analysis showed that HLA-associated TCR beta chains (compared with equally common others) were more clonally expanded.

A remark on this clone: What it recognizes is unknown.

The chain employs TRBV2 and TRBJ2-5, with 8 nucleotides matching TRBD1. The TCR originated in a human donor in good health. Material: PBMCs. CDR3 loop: CASRQGGETQYF. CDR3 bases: TGTGCCAGCAGACAGGGGGGAGAGACCCAGTACTTC.